This section outlines one T cell receptor (beta chain) sequence together with its context. This sample is drawn from a study of radiotherapy plus CTLA-4 blockade in lung cancer. Study overall: Of all patients, approximately 17% responded objectively and roughly 31% showed disease control.

Profiled with immunoSEQ multiplex PCR; TCRdb holds only in-frame clones, not every one. Counted here are 45,000 to 60,000 clones, roughly 77% occurring once; the ten biggest clones make up about 2.2%. Germline values: CDR1 GTSNPN, CDR2 SVGIG (reference sequence). Trimming took off 0 bases at V and 4 bases at J, with 11 bases between the two ends. This CDR3 spans 14 amino acids. Sequences were derived from peripheral blood, sampled from a patient treated with radiotherapy plus ipilimumab. V usage is TRBV30 and J usage is TRBJ2-3; unclear D gene. The clonotype comes from a human donor with non-small cell lung cancer whose response to radiotherapy plus ipilimumab could not be evaluated. The DNA for the CDR3 is TGTGCCTGGAGTGTTGTGAGCGTGGCAGATACGCAGTATTTT. It is translated as CAWSVVSVADTQYF.